This T cell receptor (beta chain) appears in the sequencing data of a study of cytomegalovirus exposure and HLA in healthy donors. Overall study results and limits: Previously analyzed data showed that most TCR beta V segments were productive at a frequency of about 90% or about 30%.

V dropped 5 bases and J dropped 8 bases, with 12 bases sitting between them. The CDR3 runs 12 residues. The germline CDR1 and CDR2 sequences are SGHDN and FVKESK. Turning to this clone: Its antigen is unknown.

The PCR ran on 60 Vbeta and 13 Jbeta primers. This table comes from immunoSEQ multiplex PCR, and its TCRdb copy is limited to in-frame clones, with some not included. This table holds around 150,000 clones, roughly four fifths found once. The J gene is TRBJ1-2, the V gene TRBV14; D not resolved. Sequencing was performed on PBMCs. The sequence derives from a woman aged 40 to 50 in good health and CMV-seronegative. The CDR3 here is CASSNAGSGYTF. The CDR3 coding sequence is TGTGCCAGCAGCAACGCGGGGAGCGGCTACACCTTC.